This T cell receptor (beta chain) came from a study of blood T cell repertoires in COVID-19. About the study: The study drew acute and convalescent COVID-19 samples from the United States, Italy and Spain. The cDNA or gDNA used as material had been derived from T cells, B-cell-depleted T cells, or PBMCs.

Libraries were prepared by immunoSEQ multiplex PCR; TCRdb keeps only in-frame clonotypes and omits some of them. The repertoire holds roughly 59,000 clones, with 70% to 85% as singletons. Sample: peripheral blood. This receptor was identified in a man older than 75 with acute or convalescent COVID-19.

The CDR3 region is CSASGTGGGTSTDTQYF. Here the CDR3 DNA reads TGCAGTGCTAGTGGGACAGGGGGCGGTACCAGCACAGATACGCAGTATTTT. The chain joins TRBV20-1 to TRBJ2-3; 12 bases map to TRBD1. The trim removed 3 bases at V and 0 bases at J, leaving 7 bases unmatched. This CDR3 has 17 amino acids. Germline CDR1 and CDR2: DFQATT and SNEGSKA (reference sequence).